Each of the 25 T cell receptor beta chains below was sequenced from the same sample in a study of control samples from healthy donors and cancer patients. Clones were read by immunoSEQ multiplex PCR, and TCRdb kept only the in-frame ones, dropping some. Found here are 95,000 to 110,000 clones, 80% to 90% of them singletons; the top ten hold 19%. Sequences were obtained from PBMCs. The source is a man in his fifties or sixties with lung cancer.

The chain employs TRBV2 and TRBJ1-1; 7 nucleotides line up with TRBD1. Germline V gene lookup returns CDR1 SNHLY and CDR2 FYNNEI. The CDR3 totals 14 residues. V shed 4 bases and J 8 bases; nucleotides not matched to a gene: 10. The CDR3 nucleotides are TGTGCCAGCAGTGGGACAGGATTAGCGCTCGAAGCTTTCTTT. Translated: CASSGTGLALEAFF.

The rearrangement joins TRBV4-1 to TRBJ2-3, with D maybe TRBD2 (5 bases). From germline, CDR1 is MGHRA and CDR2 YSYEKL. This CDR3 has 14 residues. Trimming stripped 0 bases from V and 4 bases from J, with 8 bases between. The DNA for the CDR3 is TGCGCCAGCAGCCAAGAACTAGTTGCAGATACGCAGTATTTT. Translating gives CASSQELVADTQYF.

The CDR3 nucleotides are TGTGCCAGCAGCTTAGCGGCAGGGACAGGGAATAATGAAAAACTGTTTTTT. The encoded protein is CASSLAAGTGNNEKLFF. The chain combines TRBV7-6 with TRBJ1-4, with 9 bases fitting TRBD1. In germline, CDR1 is SGHVS, CDR2 FNYEAQ. There are 17 residues in the CDR3. The V gene end was trimmed by 0 bases and the J gene end by 4 bases; junction bases not matched to a gene: 6.

The CDR3 bases are TGTGCCAGCAGTCCCCGCAGGGAAGAACTGTTTTTT. Translated, it gives CASSPRREELFF. The chain joins TRBV6-6 to TRBJ1-4; D possibly corresponds to TRBD1 (5 bases). CDR3 length: 12 amino acids. V was trimmed by 5 bases and J by 12 bases, leaving 13 bases between them. Germline V lookup: CDR1 MNHNY, CDR2 SVGAGI (reference sequence).

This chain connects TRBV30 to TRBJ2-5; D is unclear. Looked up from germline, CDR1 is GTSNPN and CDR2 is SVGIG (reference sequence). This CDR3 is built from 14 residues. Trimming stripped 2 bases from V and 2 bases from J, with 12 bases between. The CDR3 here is CAWSPSSTQETQYF. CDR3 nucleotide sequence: TGTGCCTGGAGTCCATCGTCAACACAAGAGACCCAGTACTTC.

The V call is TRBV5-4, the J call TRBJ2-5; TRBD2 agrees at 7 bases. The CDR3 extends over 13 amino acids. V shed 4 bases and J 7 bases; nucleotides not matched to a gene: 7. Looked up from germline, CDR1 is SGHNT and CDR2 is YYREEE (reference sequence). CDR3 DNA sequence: TGTGCCAGCAGCCCGAAAGGCGGGGGGACCCAGTACTTC. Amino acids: CASSPKGGGTQYF.

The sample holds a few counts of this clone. CDR3 DNA sequence: TGTGCCTTAAACACAGGGATATATAATTCACCCCTCCACTTT. Its protein is CALNTGIYNSPLHF. The chain recombines TRBV30 with TRBJ1-6, with TRBD1 as a possible D gene (6 bases). This CDR3 has 14 amino acids. Looked up from germline, CDR1 is GTSNPN and CDR2 is SVGIG (reference sequence). With 7 bases removed from V and 4 bases from J, the gap between germline ends came to 14 bases. The complete variable domain, with remaining parts taken from reference TRBV30 and TRBJ1-6, reads SQTIHQWPATLVQPVGSPLSLECTVEGTSNPNLYWYRQAAGRGLQLLFYSVGIGQISSEVPQNLSASRPQDRQFILSSKKLLLSDSGFYLCALNTGIYNSPLHFGNGTRLTVT.

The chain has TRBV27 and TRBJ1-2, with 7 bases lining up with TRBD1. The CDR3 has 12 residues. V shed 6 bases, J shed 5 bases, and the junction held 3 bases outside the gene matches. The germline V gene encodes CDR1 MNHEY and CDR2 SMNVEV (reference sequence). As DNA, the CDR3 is TGTGCCAGCAGGACACAGGGGTATGGCTACACCTTC. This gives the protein CASRTQGYGYTF.

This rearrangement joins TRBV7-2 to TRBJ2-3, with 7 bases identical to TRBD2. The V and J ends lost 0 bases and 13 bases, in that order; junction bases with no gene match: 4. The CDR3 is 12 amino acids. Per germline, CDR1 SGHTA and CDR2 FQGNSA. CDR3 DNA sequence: TGTGCCAGCAGCTTAGCATTCGGGGGGAAGTATTTT. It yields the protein CASSLAFGGKYF.

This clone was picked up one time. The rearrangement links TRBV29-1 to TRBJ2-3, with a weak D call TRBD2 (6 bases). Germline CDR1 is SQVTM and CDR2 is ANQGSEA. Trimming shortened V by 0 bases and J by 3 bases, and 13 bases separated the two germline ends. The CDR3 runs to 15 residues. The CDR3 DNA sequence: TGCAGCGTTGAAGATCGTGAGGGGAGGACAGATACGCAGTATTTT. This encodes CSVEDREGRTDTQYF.

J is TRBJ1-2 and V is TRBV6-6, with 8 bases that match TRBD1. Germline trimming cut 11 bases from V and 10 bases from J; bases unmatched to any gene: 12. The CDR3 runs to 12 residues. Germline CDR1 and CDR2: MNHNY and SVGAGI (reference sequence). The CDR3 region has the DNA TGTGCCGGATCCCGGGACAGGTTGACCTACACCTTC. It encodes CAGSRDRLTYTF.

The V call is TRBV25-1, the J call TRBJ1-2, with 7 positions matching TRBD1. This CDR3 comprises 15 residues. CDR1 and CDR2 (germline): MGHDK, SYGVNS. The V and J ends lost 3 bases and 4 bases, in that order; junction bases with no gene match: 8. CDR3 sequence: CASSDGAGGGYGYTF. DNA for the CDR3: TGTGCCAGCAGTGATGGGGCAGGGGGGGGCTATGGCTACACCTTC.

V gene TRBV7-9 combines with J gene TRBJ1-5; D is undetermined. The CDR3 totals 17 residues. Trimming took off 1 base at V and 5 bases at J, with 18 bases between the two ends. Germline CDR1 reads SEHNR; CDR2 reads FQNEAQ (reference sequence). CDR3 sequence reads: CASSLVGGSWEHQPQHF. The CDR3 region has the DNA TGTGCCAGCAGCTTAGTCGGAGGCTCATGGGAGCATCAGCCCCAGCATTTT. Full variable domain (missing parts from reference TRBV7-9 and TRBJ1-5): DTGVSQNPRHKITKRGQNVTFRCDPISEHNRLYWYRQTLGQGPEFLTYFQNEAQLEKSRLLSDRFSAERPKGSFSTLEIQRTEQGDSAMYLCASSLVGGSWEHQPQHFGDGTRLSIL.

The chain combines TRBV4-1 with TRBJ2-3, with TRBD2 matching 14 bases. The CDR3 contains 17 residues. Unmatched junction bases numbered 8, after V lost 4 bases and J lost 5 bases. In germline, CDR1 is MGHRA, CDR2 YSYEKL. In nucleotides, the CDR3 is TGCGCCAGCAGCCTACAACTCGGACTAGCGGGGGGAGATACGCAGTATTTT. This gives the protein CASSLQLGLAGGDTQYF.

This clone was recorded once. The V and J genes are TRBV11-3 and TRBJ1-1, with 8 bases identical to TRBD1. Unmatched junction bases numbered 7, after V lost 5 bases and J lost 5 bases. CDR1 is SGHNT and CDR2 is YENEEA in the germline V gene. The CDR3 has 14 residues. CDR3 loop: CASSTQGAGTEAFF. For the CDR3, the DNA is TGTGCCAGCAGCACCCAGGGGGCCGGGACTGAAGCTTTCTTT.

CDR3 protein: CASSQFRTGNTGELFF. The CDR3 region has the DNA TGTGCCAGCAGCCAATTTCGTACAGGGAACACCGGGGAGCTGTTTTTT. This chain joins TRBV27 and TRBJ2-2, with D maybe TRBD1 (5 bases). CDR1 MNHEY and CDR2 SMNVEV come from the germline V gene (reference sequence). V was trimmed by 6 bases and J by 1 base, leaving 15 bases between them. The length of the CDR3 is 16 residues.

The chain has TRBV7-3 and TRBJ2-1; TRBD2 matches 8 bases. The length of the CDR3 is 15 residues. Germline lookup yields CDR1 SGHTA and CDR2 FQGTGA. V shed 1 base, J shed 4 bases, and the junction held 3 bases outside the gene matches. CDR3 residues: CASSLITSGYNEQFF. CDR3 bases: TGTGCCAGCAGCTTAATAACTAGCGGTTACAATGAGCAGTTCTTC.

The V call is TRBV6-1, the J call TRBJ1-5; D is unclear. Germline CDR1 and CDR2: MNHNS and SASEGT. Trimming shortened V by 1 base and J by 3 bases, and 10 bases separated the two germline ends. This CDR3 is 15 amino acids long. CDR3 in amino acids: CASSEEGLNNQPQHF. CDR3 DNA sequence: TGTGCCAGCAGTGAAGAGGGCCTTAACAATCAGCCCCAGCATTTT.

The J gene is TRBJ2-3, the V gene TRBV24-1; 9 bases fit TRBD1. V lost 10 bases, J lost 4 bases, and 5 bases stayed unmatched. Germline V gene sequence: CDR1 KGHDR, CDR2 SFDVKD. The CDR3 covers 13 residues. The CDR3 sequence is CATRQGGSDTQYF. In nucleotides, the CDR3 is TGTGCCACTCGACAGGGGGGTTCAGATACGCAGTATTTT.

CDR3 sequence reads: CAWSSPGQGLSGLLVFF. CDR3 in DNA: TGTGCCTGGAGTTCACCGGGACAGGGCCTTTCGGGTTTATTGGTGTTCTTC. V gene TRBV30 combines with J gene TRBJ2-1; 9 nucleotides match TRBD1. This CDR3 comprises 17 residues. The germline V gene has CDR1 GTSNPN and CDR2 SVGIG (reference sequence). The ends lost 2 bases at V and 15 bases at J; junction bases unmatched: 23.

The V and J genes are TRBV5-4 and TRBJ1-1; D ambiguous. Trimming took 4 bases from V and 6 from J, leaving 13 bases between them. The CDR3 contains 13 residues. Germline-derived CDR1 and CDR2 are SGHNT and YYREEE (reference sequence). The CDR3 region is CASSLKAGPEAFF. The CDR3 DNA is TGTGCCAGCAGCCTGAAAGCCGGTCCTGAAGCTTTCTTT.

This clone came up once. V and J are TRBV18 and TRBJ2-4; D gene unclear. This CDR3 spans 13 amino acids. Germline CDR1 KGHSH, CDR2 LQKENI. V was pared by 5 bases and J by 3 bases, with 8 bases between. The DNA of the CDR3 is TGTGCCAGCTCATGGGATGGCAAAAACATTCAGTACTTC. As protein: CASSWDGKNIQYF. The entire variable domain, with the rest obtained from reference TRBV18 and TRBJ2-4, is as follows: NAGVMQNPRHLVRRRGQEARLRCSPMKGHSHVYWYRQLPEEGLKFMVYLQKENIIDESGMPKERFSAEFPKEGPSILRIQQVVRGDSAAYFCASSWDGKNIQYFGAGTRLSVL.

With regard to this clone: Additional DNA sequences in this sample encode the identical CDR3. CDR3 nucleotides: TGTGCCATCAGTGAAGGGGGGCCCCAGCATTTT. As protein: CAISEGGPQHF. The chain joins TRBV10-3 to TRBJ1-5; perhaps TRBD1 as D (6 bases). The V gene's germline CDR1 is ENHRY and CDR2 SYGVKD. With 3 bases removed from V and 9 bases from J, the gap between germline ends came to 6 bases. The length of the CDR3 is 11 residues.

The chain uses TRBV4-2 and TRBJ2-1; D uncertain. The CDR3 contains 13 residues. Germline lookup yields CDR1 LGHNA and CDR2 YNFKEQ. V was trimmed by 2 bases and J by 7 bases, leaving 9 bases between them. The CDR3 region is CASSQPLGNEQFF. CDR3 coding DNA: TGTGCCAGCAGCCAACCCTTGGGAAATGAGCAGTTCTTC.

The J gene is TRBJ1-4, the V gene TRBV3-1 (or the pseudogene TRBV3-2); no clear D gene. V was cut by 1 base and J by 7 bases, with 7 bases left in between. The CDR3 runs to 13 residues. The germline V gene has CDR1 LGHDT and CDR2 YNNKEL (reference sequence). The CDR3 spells CASSQAFAEKLFF. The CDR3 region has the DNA TGTGCCAGCAGCCAAGCTTTCGCTGAAAAACTGTTTTTT.